This T cell receptor (beta chain) derives from a study of CD8+ T cells in alopecia areata. On the study more broadly: The drug, oral tofacitinib, was given to treated patients at 5 to 10 mg twice daily.

RNA, once extracted, was reverse transcribed into cDNA for use as the sequencing template. TCRdb keeps only in-frame clones here, not all; method: immunoSEQ multiplex PCR. The sample includes more than 95,000 clones, 80% to 90% seen only once; the top ten take 11%. Study-level findings and limits: Across lesional scalp, and particularly alopecia totalis/universalis, clonality surpassed that of normal scalp.

There are 15 residues in the CDR3. The germline V gene has CDR1 MGHRA and CDR2 YSYEKL. Documented treatment: oral pan-JAK inhibitor, 5-10 mg twice daily. Patients with alopecia areata provided lesional scalp punch biopsies as well as peripheral blood. Worth noting for this clone: Its antigen remains unknown.

The specimen comprised CD8+ T cells sorted from blood, sampled around week 30, from a patient treated with tofacitinib. The chain carries TRBV4-1 and TRBJ2-5; TRBD2 matches at 12 bases. The J call may be mistaken, given a closer DNA end match to TRBJ2-7. This TCR was sampled from a human donor with alopecia areata. As DNA, the CDR3 is TGCGCCAGCAGCCCGCAGACTAGCGGGAGCTACGAGCAGTACTTC. It specifies CASSPQTSGSYEQYF.